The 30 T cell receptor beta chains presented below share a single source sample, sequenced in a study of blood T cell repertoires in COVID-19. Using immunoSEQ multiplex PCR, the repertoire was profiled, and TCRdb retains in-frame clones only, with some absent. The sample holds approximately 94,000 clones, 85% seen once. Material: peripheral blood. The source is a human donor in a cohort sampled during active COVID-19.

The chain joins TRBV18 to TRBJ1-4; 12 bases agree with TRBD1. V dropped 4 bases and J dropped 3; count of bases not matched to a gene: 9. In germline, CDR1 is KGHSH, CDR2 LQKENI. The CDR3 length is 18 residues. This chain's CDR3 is CASSLPGQGAMANEKLFF. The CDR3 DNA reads TGTGCCAGCTCACTTCCGGGACAGGGGGCTATGGCTAATGAAAAACTGTTTTTT.

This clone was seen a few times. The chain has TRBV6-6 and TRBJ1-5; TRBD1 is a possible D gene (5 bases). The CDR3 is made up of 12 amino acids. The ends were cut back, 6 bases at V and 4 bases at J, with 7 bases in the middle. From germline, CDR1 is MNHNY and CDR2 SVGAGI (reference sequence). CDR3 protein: CASRGGNQPQHF. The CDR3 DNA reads TGTGCCAGCAGGGGGGGGAATCAGCCCCAGCATTTT.

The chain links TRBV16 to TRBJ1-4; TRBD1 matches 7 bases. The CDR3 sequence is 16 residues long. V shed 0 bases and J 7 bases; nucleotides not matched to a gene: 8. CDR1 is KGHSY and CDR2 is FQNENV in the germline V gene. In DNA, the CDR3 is TGTGCCAGCAGCCAATCGAGCACAGGGGAAGGTGAAAAACTGTTTTTT. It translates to CASSQSSTGEGEKLFF.

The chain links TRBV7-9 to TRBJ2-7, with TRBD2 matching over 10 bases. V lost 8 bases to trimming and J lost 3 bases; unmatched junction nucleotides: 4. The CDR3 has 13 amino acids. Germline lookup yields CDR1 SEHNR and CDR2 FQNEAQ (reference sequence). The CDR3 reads CASSLAGDYEQYF. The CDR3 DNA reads TGTGCCAGCTCCCTAGCGGGGGACTACGAGCAGTACTTC.

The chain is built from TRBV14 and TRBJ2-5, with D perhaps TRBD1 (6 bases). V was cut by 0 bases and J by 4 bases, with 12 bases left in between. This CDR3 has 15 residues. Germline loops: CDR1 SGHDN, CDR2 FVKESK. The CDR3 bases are TGTGCCAGCAGCCAAGATCAGGGGTGGGGAGAGACCCAGTACTTC. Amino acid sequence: CASSQDQGWGETQYF.

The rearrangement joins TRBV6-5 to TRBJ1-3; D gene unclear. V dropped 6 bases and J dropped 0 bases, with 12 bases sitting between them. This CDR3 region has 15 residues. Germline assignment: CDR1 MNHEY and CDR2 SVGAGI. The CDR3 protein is CASSRSGNSGNTIYF. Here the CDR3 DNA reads TGTGCCAGCAGCCGATCGGGGAACTCTGGAAACACCATATATTTT.

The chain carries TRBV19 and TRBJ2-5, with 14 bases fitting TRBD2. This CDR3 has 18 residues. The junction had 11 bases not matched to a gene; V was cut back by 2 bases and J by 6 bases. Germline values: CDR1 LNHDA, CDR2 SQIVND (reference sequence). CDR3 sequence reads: CASSIKGLAGEGGKTQYF. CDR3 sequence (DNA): TGTGCCAGTAGTATAAAGGGACTAGCGGGAGAGGGTGGAAAGACCCAGTACTTC.

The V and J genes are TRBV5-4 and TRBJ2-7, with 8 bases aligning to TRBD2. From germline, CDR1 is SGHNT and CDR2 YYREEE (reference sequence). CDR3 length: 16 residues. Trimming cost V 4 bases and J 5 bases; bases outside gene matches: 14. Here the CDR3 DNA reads TGTGCCAGCAGCCCCGGTATAGGGTCGGGAGGGGACGAGCAGTACTTC. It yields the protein CASSPGIGSGGDEQYF.

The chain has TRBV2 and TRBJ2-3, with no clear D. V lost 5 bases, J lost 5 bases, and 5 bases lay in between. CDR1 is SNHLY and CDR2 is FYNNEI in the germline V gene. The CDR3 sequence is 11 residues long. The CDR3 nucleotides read TGTGCCAGCAGTCCCCGAGATACGCAGTATTTT. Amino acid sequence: CASSPRDTQYF.

Here the CDR3 DNA reads TGTGCCAGCTCACCGGGACTAGCATCCTACGAGCAGTACTTC. Translated: CASSPGLASYEQYF. V and J are TRBV18 and TRBJ2-7; 9 bases align to TRBD2. The germline gives CDR1 KGHSH, CDR2 LQKENI. V trimming: 3 bases; J trimming: 1 base; junction bases outside the gene matches: 1. The CDR3 sequence is 14 residues long.

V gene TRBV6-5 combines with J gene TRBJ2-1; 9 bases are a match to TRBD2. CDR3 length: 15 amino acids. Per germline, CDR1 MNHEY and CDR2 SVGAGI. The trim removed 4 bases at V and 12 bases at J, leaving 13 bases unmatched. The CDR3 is CASSSGLAGPSGQFF. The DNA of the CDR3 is TGTGCCAGCAGTTCAGGCCTAGCGGGACCATCAGGGCAGTTCTTC.

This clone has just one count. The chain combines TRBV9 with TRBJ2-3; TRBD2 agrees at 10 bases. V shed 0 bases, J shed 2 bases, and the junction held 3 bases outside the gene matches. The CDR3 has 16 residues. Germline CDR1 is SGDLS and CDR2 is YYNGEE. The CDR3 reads CASSVGAGGITDTQYF. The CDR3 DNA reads TGTGCCAGCAGCGTAGGAGCGGGGGGGATCACAGATACGCAGTATTTT.

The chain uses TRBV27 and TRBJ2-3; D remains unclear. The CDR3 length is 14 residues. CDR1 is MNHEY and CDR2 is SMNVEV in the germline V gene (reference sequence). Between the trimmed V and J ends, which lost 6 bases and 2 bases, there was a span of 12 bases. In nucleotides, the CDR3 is TGTGCCAGCAGGAAGGCGGTGCTCACAGATACGCAGTATTTT. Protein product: CASRKAVLTDTQYF.

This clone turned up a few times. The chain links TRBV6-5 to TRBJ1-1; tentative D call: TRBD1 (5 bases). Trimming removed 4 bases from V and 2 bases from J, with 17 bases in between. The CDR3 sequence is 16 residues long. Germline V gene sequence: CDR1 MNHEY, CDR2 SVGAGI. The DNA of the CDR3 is TGTGCCAGCAGTTCGCGCACAAGCGGGGGTAACACTGAAGCTTTCTTT. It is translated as CASSSRTSGGNTEAFF.

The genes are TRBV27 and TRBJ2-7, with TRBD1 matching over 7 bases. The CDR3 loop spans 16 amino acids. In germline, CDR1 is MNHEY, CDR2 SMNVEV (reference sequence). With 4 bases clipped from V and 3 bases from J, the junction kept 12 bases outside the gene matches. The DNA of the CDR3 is TGTGCCAGCAGTTCCCTGGGGTCCGGGACAGACTACGAGCAGTACTTC. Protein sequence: CASSSLGSGTDYEQYF.

CDR3: CASSPQLGISDGETEAFF. The CDR3 coding sequence is TGTGCCAGCTCACCACAATTGGGTATTTCGGACGGGGAGACTGAAGCTTTCTTT. V usage is TRBV18 and J usage is TRBJ1-1; D is unclear. V gave up 1 base and J gave up 5 bases, with 23 bases separating them. The CDR3 consists of 18 residues. CDR1 and CDR2 (germline): KGHSH, LQKENI.

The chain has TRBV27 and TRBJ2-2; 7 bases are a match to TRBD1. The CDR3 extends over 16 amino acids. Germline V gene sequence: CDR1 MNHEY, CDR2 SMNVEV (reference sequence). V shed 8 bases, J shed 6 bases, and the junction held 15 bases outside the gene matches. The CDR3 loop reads CASGTTGMDLSGELFF. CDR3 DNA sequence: TGTGCCAGCGGGACGACAGGGATGGATTTGTCCGGGGAGCTGTTTTTT.

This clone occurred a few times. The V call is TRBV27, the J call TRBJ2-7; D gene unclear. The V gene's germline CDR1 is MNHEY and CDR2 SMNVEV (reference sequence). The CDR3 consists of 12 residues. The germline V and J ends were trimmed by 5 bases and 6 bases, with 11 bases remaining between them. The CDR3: CASSIGGSEQYF. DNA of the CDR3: TGTGCCAGCAGTATCGGCGGTTCCGAGCAGTACTTC.

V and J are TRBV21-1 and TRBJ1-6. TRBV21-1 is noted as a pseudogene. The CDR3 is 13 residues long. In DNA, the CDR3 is TGTGCCAGCAGCATCACTTATAATTCACCCCTCCACTTT. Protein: CASSITYNSPLHF.

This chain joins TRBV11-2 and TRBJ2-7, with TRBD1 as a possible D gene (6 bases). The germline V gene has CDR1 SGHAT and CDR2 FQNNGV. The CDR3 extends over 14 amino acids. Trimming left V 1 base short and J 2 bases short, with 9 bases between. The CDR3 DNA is TGTGCCAGCAGCTTAGGACAGGTGACCTACGAGCAGTACTTC. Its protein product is CASSLGQVTYEQYF.

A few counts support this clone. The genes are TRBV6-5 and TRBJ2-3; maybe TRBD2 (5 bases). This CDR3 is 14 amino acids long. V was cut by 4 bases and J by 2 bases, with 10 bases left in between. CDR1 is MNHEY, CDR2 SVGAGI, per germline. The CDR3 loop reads CASSFDYSTDTQYF. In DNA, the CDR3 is TGTGCCAGCAGTTTTGACTACTCCACAGATACGCAGTATTTT.

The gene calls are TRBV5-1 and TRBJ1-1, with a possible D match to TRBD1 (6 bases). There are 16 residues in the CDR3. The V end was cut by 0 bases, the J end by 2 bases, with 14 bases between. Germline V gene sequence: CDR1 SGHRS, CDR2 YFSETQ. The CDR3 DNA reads TGCGCCAGCAGCTTGGATGGACAGTTAATAAACACTGAAGCTTTCTTT. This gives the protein CASSLDGQLINTEAFF.

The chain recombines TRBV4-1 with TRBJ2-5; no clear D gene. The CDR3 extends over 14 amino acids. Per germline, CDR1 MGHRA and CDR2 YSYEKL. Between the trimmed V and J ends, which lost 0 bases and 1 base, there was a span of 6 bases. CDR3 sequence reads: CASSQDPLQETQYF. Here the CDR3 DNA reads TGCGCCAGCAGCCAAGATCCCCTCCAAGAGACCCAGTACTTC.

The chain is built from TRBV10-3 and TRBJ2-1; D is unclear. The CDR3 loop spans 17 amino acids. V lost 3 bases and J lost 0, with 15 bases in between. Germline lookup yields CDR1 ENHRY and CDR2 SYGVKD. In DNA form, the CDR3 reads TGTGCCATCAGTGATTTCGAGTCCTCGAGCTCCTACAATGAGCAGTTCTTC. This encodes CAISDFESSSSYNEQFF.

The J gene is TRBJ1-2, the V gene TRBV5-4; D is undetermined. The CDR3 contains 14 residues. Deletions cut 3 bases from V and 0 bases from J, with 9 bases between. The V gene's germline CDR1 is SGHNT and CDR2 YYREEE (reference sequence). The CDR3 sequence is CASSSPTANYGYTF. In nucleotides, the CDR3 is TGTGCCAGCAGCTCTCCAACAGCTAACTATGGCTACACCTTC.

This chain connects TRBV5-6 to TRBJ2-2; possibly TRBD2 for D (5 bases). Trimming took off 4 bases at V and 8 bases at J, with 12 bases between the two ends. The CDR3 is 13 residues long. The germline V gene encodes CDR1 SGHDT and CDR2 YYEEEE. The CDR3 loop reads CASSLQRLGELFF. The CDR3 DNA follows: TGTGCCAGCAGCCTACAGAGACTAGGGGAGCTGTTTTTT.

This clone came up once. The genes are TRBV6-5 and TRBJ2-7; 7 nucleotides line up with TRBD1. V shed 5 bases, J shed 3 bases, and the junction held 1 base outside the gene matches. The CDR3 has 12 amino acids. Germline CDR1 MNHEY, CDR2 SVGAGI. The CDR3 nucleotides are TGTGCCAGCAGTAGACAGGGCTACGAGCAGTACTTC. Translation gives CASSRQGYEQYF.

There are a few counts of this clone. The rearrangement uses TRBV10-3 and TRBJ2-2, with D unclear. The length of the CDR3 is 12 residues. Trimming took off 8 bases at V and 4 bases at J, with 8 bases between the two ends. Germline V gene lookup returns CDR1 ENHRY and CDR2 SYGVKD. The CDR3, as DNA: TGTGCCATCGGGCAGATCACCGGGGAGCTGTTTTTT. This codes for CAIGQITGELFF.

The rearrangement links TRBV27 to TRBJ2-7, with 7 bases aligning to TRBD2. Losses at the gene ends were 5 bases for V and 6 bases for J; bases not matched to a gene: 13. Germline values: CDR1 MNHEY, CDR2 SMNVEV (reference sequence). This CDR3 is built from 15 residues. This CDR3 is CASSPGLNNGGEQYF. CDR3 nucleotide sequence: TGTGCCAGCAGTCCGGGACTAAACAACGGAGGCGAGCAGTACTTC.

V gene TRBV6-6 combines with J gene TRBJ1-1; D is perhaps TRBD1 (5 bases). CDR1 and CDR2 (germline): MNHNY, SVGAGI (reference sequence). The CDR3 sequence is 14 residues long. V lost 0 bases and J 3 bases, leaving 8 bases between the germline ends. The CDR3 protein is CASSYSVGDTEAFF. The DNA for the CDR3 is TGTGCCAGCAGTTACTCGGTAGGGGACACTGAAGCTTTCTTT.